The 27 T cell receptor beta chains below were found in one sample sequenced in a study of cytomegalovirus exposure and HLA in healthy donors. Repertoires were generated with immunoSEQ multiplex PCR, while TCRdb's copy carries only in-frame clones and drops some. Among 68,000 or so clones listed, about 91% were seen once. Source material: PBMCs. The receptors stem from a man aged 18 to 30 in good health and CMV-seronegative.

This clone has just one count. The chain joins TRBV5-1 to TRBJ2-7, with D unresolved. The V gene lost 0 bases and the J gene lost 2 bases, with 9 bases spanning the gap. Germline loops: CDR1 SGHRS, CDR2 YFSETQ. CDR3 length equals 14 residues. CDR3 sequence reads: CASSLDHYTYEQYF. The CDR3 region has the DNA TGCGCCAGCAGCTTGGATCATTACACCTACGAGCAGTACTTC.

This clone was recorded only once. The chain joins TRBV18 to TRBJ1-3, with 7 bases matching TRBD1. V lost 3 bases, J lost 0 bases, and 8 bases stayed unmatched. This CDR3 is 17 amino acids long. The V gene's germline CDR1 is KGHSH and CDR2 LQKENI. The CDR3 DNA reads TGTGCCAGCTCACCTCTAGGACAGGCCTACTCTGGAAACACCATATATTTT. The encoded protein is CASSPLGQAYSGNTIYF.

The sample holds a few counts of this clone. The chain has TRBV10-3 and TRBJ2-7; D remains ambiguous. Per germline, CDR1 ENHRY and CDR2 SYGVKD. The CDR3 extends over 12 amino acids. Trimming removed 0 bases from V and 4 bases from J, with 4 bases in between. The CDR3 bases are TGTGCCATCAGTGAGTCAGAGTACGAGCAGTACTTC. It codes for CAISESEYEQYF.

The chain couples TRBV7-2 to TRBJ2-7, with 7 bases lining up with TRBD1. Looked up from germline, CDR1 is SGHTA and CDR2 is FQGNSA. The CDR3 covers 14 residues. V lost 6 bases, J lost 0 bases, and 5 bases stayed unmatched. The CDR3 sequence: CASRPQGSSYEQYF. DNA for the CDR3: TGTGCCAGCAGGCCACAGGGGAGCTCCTACGAGCAGTACTTC.

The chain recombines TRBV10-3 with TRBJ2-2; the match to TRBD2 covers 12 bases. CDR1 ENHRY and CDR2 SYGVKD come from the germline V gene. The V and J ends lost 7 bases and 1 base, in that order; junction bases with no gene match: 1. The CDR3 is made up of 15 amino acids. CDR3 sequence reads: CAITGLAGNTGELFF. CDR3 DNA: TGTGCCATCACGGGACTAGCGGGGAACACCGGGGAGCTGTTTTTT.

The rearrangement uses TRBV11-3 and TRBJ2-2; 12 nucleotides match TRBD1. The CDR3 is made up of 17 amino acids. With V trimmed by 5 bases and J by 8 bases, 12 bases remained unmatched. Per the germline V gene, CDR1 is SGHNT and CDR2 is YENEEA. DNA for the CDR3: TGTGCCAGCAGCCTGAATCAAGGGACAGGGGGCGTTGGGGAGCTGTTTTTT. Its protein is CASSLNQGTGGVGELFF.

The CDR3 loop reads CASSVRDSYLVKLFF. The CDR3 DNA reads TGTGCCAGCAGTGTCCGGGACAGTTATCTGGTAAAACTGTTTTTT. The gene calls are TRBV6-1 and TRBJ1-4, with TRBD1 matching 7 bases. This CDR3 spans 15 amino acids. Germline-derived CDR1 and CDR2 are MNHNS and SASEGT. After removal of 4 bases from V and 10 bases from J, the junction contained 12 bases not matched to a gene.

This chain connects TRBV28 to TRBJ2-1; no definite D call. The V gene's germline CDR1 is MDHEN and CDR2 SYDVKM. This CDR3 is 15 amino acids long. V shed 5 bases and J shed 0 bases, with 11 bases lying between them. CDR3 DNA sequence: TGTGCCAGCAGTATGCTAAGGAGCTCCTACAATGAGCAGTTCTTC. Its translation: CASSMLRSSYNEQFF.

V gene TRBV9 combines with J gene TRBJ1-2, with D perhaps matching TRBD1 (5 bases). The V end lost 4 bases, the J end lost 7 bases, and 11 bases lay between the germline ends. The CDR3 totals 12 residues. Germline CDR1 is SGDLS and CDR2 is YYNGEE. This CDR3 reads CASSSRVGGYTF. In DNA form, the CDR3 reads TGTGCCAGCAGCTCCAGGGTGGGTGGCTACACCTTC. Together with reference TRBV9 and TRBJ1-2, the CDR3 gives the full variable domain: DSGVTQTPKHLITATGQRVTLRCSPRSGDLSVYWYQQSLDQGLQFLIQYYNGEERAKGNILERFSAQQFPDLHSELNLSSLELGDSALYFCASSSRVGGYTFGSGTRLTVV.

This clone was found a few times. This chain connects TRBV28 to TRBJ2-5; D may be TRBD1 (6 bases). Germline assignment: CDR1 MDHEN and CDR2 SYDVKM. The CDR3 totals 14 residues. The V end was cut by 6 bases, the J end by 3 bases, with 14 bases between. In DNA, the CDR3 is TGTGCCAGCAGCAGGGCAGGGGCGAAAGAGACCCAGTACTTC. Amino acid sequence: CASSRAGAKETQYF.

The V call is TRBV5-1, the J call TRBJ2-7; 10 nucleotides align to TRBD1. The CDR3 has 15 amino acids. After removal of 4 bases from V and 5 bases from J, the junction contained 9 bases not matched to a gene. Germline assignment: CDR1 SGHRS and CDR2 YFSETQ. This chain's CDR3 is CASSPQLGQGNEQYF. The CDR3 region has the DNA TGCGCCAGCAGCCCTCAACTGGGACAGGGGAACGAGCAGTACTTC.

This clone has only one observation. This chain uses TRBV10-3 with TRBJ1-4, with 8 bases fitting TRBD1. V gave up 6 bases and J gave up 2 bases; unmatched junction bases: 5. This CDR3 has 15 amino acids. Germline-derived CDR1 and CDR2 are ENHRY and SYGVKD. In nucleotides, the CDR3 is TGTGCCATCAGCATAACAGGGGGGACTAATGAAAAACTGTTTTTT. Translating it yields CAISITGGTNEKLFF.

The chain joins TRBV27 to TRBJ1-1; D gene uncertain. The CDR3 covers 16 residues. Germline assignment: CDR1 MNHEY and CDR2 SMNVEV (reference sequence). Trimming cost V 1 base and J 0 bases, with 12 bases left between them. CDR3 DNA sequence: TGTGCCAGCAGTTTATTACAGCCCATAATGAACACTGAAGCTTTCTTT. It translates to CASSLLQPIMNTEAFF.

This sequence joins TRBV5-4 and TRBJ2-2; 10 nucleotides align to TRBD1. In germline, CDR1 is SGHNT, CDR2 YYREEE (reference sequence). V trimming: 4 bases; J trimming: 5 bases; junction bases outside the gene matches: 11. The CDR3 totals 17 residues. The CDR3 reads CASSTPGQGTITGELFF. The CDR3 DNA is TGTGCCAGCAGCACACCGGGACAGGGGACGATTACCGGGGAGCTGTTTTTT.

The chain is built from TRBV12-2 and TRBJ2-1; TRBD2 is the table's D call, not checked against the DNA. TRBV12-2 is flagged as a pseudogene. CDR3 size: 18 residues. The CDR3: CASRLAQTSGASYNEQFF. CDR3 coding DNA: TGTGCAAGTCGCTTAGCCCAAACTAGCGGAGCTTCCTACAATGAGCAGTTCTTC.

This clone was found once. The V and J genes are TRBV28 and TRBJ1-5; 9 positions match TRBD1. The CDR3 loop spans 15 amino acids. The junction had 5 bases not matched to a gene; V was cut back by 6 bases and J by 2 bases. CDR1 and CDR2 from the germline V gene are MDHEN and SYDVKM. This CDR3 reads CASRRDRDGNQPQHF. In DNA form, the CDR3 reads TGTGCCAGCAGGAGGGACAGGGATGGCAATCAGCCCCAGCATTTT. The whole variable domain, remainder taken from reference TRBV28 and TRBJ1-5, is DVKVTQSSRYLVKRTGEKVFLECVQDMDHENMFWYRQDPGLGLRLIYFSYDVKMKEKGDIPEGYSVSREKKERFSLILESASTNQTSMYLCASRRDRDGNQPQHFGDGTRLSIL.

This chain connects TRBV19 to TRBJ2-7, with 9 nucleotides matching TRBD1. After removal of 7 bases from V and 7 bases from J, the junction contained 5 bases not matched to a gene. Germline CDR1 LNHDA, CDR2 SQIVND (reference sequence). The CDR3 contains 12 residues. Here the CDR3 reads CASNPGTGEQYF. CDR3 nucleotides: TGTGCCAGTAACCCAGGGACAGGGGAGCAGTACTTC.

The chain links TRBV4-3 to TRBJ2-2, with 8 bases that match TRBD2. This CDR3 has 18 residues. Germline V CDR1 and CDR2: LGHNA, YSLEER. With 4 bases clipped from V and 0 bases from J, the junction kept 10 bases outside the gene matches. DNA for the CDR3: TGCGCCAGCAGCCGGCGGGGGGCTAGCGGCCCGAACACCGGGGAGCTGTTTTTT. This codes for CASSRRGASGPNTGELFF.

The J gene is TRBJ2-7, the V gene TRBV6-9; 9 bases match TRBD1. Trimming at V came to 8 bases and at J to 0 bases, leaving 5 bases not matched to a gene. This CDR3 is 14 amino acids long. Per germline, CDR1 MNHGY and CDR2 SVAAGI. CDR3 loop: CASPQGADSYEQYF. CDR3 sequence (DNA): TGTGCCAGCCCACAGGGGGCGGACTCCTACGAGCAGTACTTC.

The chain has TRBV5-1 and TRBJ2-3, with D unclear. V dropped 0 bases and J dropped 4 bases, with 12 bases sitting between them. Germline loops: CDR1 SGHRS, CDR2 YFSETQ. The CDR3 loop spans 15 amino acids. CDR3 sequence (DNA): TGCGCCAGCAGCTTGGCGGCAGGAAAGTCAGATACGCAGTATTTT. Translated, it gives CASSLAAGKSDTQYF.

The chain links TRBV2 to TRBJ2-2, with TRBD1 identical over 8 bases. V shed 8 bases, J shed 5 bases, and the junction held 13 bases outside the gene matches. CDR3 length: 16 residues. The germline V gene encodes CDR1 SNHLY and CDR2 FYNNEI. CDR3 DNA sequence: TGTGCCAGCTTTAATAGCCAGGGGGCACGGACCGGGGAGCTGTTTTTT. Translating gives CASFNSQGARTGELFF.

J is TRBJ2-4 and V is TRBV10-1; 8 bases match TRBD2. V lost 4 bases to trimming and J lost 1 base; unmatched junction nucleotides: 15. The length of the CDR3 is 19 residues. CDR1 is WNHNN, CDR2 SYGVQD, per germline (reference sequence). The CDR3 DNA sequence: TGCGCCAGCAGTGGGGTAGCGGGACCGCCGGGGAGGGCCAAAAACATTCAGTACTTC. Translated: CASSGVAGPPGRAKNIQYF.

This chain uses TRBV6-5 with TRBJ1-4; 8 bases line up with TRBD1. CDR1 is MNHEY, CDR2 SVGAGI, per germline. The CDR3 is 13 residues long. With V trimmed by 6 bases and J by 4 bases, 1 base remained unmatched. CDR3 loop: CASRTGVNEKLFF. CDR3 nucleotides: TGTGCCAGCAGGACAGGGGTTAATGAAAAACTGTTTTTT.

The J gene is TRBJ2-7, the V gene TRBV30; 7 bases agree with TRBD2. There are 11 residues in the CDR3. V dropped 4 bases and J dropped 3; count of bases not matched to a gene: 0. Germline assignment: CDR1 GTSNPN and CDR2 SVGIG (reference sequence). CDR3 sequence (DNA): TGTGCCTGGACGGGGGGCTACGAGCAGTACTTC. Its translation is CAWTGGYEQYF.

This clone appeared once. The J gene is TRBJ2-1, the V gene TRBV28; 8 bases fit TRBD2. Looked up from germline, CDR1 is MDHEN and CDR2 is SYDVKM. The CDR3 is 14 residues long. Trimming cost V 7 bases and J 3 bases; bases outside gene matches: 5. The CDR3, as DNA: TGTGCCAGCATTCTCAGCGGGAGCTACAATGAGCAGTTCTTC. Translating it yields CASILSGSYNEQFF.

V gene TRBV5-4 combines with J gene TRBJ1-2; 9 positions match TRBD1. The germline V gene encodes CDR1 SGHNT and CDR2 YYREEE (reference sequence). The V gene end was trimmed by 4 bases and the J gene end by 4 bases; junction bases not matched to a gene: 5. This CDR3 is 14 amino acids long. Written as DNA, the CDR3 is TGTGCCAGCAGCCCGGGACAGGGAGTCTATGGCTACACCTTC. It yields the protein CASSPGQGVYGYTF.

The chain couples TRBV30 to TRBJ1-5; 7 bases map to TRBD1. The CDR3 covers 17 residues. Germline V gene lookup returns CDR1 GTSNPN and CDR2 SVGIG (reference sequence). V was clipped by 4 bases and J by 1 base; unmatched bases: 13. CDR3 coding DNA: TGTGCCTGGAATCCGGGACAGAGTAGCGTCAGCAATCAGCCCCAGCATTTT. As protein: CAWNPGQSSVSNQPQHF.